Below are 31 T cell receptor beta chains sequenced from a single sample in a study of cytomegalovirus exposure and HLA in healthy donors. Profiling relied on immunoSEQ multiplex PCR, and the TCRdb table lists in-frame clones only, not all of them. Of 300,000 or so clones in the sample, approximately 86% are singletons; the top ten hold more than 0.95%. Sequenced sample: PBMCs. The receptors shown here come from a young man in good health and CMV-seronegative.

The chain uses TRBV30 and TRBJ2-7; a possible D gene is TRBD2 (6 bases). Per the germline V gene, CDR1 is GTSNPN and CDR2 is SVGIG (reference sequence). Trimming removed 3 bases at V and 5 bases at J, with 17 bases between. The CDR3 loop spans 14 amino acids. This CDR3 reads CAWSPRRAFNEQYF. CDR3 sequence (DNA): TGTGCCTGGAGCCCCCGGAGGGCCTTCAACGAGCAGTACTTC.

In its sample, this clone was seen once. The V gene is TRBV5-1, the J gene TRBJ1-5; D is uncertain. CDR1 and CDR2 from the germline V gene are SGHRS and YFSETQ. This CDR3 contains 19 residues. The germline V and J ends were trimmed by 0 bases and 2 bases, with 21 bases remaining between them. The CDR3 protein is CASSLVAQHSGLGNQPQHF. As DNA, the CDR3 is TGCGCCAGCAGCTTGGTCGCTCAACACTCTGGGCTCGGCAATCAGCCCCAGCATTTT.

The chain uses TRBV10-3 and TRBJ1-6; TRBD1 agrees at 7 bases. Looked up from germline, CDR1 is ENHRY and CDR2 is SYGVKD. The CDR3 sequence is 13 residues long. V lost 9 bases, J lost 7 bases, and 6 bases stayed unmatched. The CDR3 region has the DNA TGTGCCATAGGGGACAGTCAAAATTCACCCCTCCACTTT. Amino acid sequence: CAIGDSQNSPLHF.

J is TRBJ1-1 and V is TRBV7-6; D unresolved. CDR1 is SGHVS and CDR2 is FNYEAQ in the germline V gene. V lost 4 bases, J lost 1 base, and 19 bases lay in between. The CDR3 covers 17 residues. The CDR3: CASSSDGARLPNTEAFF. In DNA form, the CDR3 reads TGTGCCAGCAGCTCAGACGGAGCGAGACTTCCGAACACTGAAGCTTTCTTT. The full variable domain, in which reference TRBV7-6 and TRBJ1-1 provide the parts outside the CDR3, is GAGVSQSPRYKVTKRGQDVALRCDPISGHVSLYWYRQALGQGPEFLTYFNYEAQQDKSGLPNDRFSAERPEGSISTLTIQRTEQRDSAMYRCASSSDGARLPNTEAFFGQGTRLTVV.

This sequence joins TRBV10-1 and TRBJ2-5, with D perhaps TRBD1 (6 bases). Trimming removed 0 bases at V and 5 bases at J, with 10 bases between. Germline loops: CDR1 WNHNN, CDR2 SYGVQD (reference sequence). This CDR3 has 14 amino acids. CDR3 amino acids: CASSESRGFETQYF. CDR3 bases: TGCGCCAGCAGTGAGTCCAGGGGTTTTGAGACCCAGTACTTC.

V usage is TRBV5-4 and J usage is TRBJ2-5; TRBD1 is a possible D gene (6 bases). The CDR3 sequence is 15 residues long. Trimming pared 4 bases from V and 5 bases from J, leaving 18 bases between. Germline V lookup: CDR1 SGHNT, CDR2 YYREEE (reference sequence). The CDR3 bases are TGTGCCAGCAGCCCGGGGCAGGGGCGAGGGGAGACCCAGTACTTC. It codes for CASSPGQGRGETQYF.

J is TRBJ2-3 and V is TRBV5-4, with TRBD2 matching over 9 bases. V gave up 2 bases and J gave up 2 bases; unmatched junction bases: 6. The germline gives CDR1 SGHNT, CDR2 YYREEE (reference sequence). This CDR3 comprises 16 residues. The CDR3: CASSFMGGGATDTQYF. The CDR3 nucleotides read TGTGCCAGCAGCTTTATGGGCGGGGGGGCCACAGATACGCAGTATTTT.

This chain joins TRBV15 and TRBJ2-4; possibly TRBD2 for D (6 bases). This CDR3 comprises 16 residues. Trimming left V 0 bases short and J 0 bases short, with 9 bases between. The germline V gene has CDR1 LNHNV and CDR2 YYDKDF (reference sequence). CDR3 coding DNA: TGTGCCACCAGCAGAGACGGGGACTTAGCCAAAAACATTCAGTACTTC. Translating it yields CATSRDGDLAKNIQYF.

This chain joins TRBV11-2 and TRBJ2-5, with 9 bases matching TRBD1. Germline V gene sequence: CDR1 SGHAT, CDR2 FQNNGV. J lost 5 bases, V lost 6 bases, and 7 bases had no gene match. The CDR3 runs to 14 residues. The CDR3 protein is CASSLQGAGETQYF. The CDR3 region has the DNA TGTGCCAGCAGTTTACAGGGGGCTGGGGAGACCCAGTACTTC.

The chain joins TRBV4-2 to TRBJ2-1; TRBD2 matches 8 bases. This CDR3 is built from 15 residues. J lost 7 bases, V lost 4 bases, and 9 bases had no gene match. Per germline, CDR1 LGHNA and CDR2 YNFKEQ. The CDR3 reads CASSLKSGGGNEQFF. The CDR3 coding sequence is TGTGCCAGCAGCCTTAAGAGCGGGGGCGGGAATGAGCAGTTCTTC.

The CDR3 nucleotides read TGTGCCAGCAGCTTAGGGGACAGCACGGGAGGCTACACCTTC. Protein: CASSLGDSTGGYTF. The rearrangement joins TRBV7-9 to TRBJ1-2; 7 positions match TRBD1. The germline V gene encodes CDR1 SEHNR and CDR2 FQNEAQ (reference sequence). V gave up 1 base and J gave up 8 bases; unmatched junction bases: 7. The CDR3 has 14 residues.

The chain carries TRBV19 and TRBJ2-6, with D possibly matching TRBD2 (5 bases). Trimming took 3 bases from V and 2 from J, leaving 5 bases between them. Germline CDR1 is LNHDA and CDR2 is SQIVND (reference sequence). This CDR3 contains 14 residues. The CDR3 sequence: CASSMRAGANVLTF. Written as DNA, the CDR3 is TGTGCCAGTAGTATGAGGGCTGGGGCCAACGTCCTGACTTTC.

The chain is built from TRBV5-6 and TRBJ2-3, with 10 bases that match TRBD1. With V trimmed by 4 bases and J by 5 bases, 7 bases remained unmatched. Germline CDR1 and CDR2: SGHDT and YYEEEE. This CDR3 region has 15 residues. CDR3 in DNA: TGTGCCAGCAGCCCCGGGACAGGGGTGGGAGATACGCAGTATTTT. It encodes CASSPGTGVGDTQYF.

In its sample, this clone was seen once. The chain joins TRBV5-5 to TRBJ2-4; 8 nucleotides agree with TRBD1. CDR3 length equals 13 residues. Per the germline V gene, CDR1 is SGHKS and CDR2 is YYEKEE (reference sequence). The V and J ends lost 0 bases and 10 bases, in that order; junction bases with no gene match: 3. The CDR3 DNA reads as TGTGCCAGCAGCTTGGACGACAGGGGAATTCAGTACTTC. Amino acids: CASSLDDRGIQYF.

The rearrangement uses TRBV10-2 and TRBJ2-7; 9 bases match TRBD1. V lost 1 base and J lost 7; bases outside the gene matches: 5. The germline V gene has CDR1 WSHSY and CDR2 SAAADI. This CDR3 contains 14 residues. CDR3: CASSEYRDRVEQYF. As DNA, the CDR3 is TGCGCCAGCAGTGAGTACCGGGACAGGGTTGAGCAGTACTTC.

The chain employs TRBV4-1 and TRBJ1-4; 7 nucleotides agree with TRBD1. The CDR3 consists of 14 residues. Unmatched junction bases numbered 3, after V lost 2 bases and J lost 6 bases. Germline-derived CDR1 and CDR2 are MGHRA and YSYEKL. For the CDR3, the DNA is TGCGCCAGCAGCCAAACCGACAGGGATGAAAAACTGTTTTTT. This codes for CASSQTDRDEKLFF.

V and J are TRBV7-8 and TRBJ1-2; no definite D call. This CDR3 contains 16 residues. Germline V lookup: CDR1 SGHVS, CDR2 FQNEAQ. The V end lost 1 base, the J end lost 4 bases, and 16 bases lay between the germline ends. The CDR3 reads CASSLGQGGVLYGYTF. The DNA for the CDR3 is TGTGCCAGCAGCTTAGGACAAGGCGGGGTACTCTATGGCTACACCTTC.

The chain couples TRBV5-1 to TRBJ2-2; the match to TRBD2 covers 16 bases. Per the germline V gene, CDR1 is SGHRS and CDR2 is YFSETQ. V lost 7 bases, J lost 6 bases, and 6 bases stayed unmatched. CDR3 length equals 16 residues. The chain's CDR3 is CASSSGTSGGAGELFF. In DNA form, the CDR3 reads TGCGCCAGCTCGTCCGGGACTAGCGGGGGGGCCGGGGAGCTGTTTTTT.

In its sample, this clone was seen once. This chain links TRBV7-2 with TRBJ1-6, with D possibly being TRBD1 (5 bases). Trimming stripped 5 bases from V and 0 bases from J, with 17 bases between. Germline loops: CDR1 SGHTA, CDR2 FQGNSA. CDR3 size: 18 residues. DNA of the CDR3: TGTGCCAGCAGCGGTCGACCGGGGGTGTACTCCTATAATTCACCCCTCCACTTT. It yields the protein CASSGRPGVYSYNSPLHF. Combining the CDR3 with reference TRBV7-2 and TRBJ1-6 gives the whole variable domain GAGVSQSPSNKVTEKGKDVELRCDPISGHTALYWYRQSLGQGLEFLIYFQGNSAPDKSGLPSDRFSAERTGGSVSTLTIQRTQQEDSAVYLCASSGRPGVYSYNSPLHFGNGTRLTVT.

V usage is TRBV10-2 and J usage is TRBJ1-4; 9 positions match TRBD1. Unmatched junction bases numbered 10, after V lost 7 bases and J lost 7 bases. Germline CDR1 is WSHSY and CDR2 is SAAADI. This CDR3 has 15 amino acids. The CDR3 sequence is CASNSRRDRAEKLFF. In nucleotides, the CDR3 is TGCGCCAGCAATTCCCGTCGGGACAGGGCTGAAAAACTGTTTTTT.

This clone was observed a single time. V usage is TRBV10-1 and J usage is TRBJ2-7; 8 positions match TRBD2. V lost 6 bases and J lost 1; bases outside the gene matches: 17. Germline lookup yields CDR1 WNHNN and CDR2 SYGVQD (reference sequence). This CDR3 spans 18 amino acids. CDR3 in amino acids: CASSPAGLAGLVSYEQYF. For the CDR3, the DNA is TGCGCCAGCAGCCCCGCGGGGCTTGCGGGACTAGTATCCTACGAGCAGTACTTC.

This chain links TRBV6-1 with TRBJ2-3; TRBD2 matches 8 bases. V shed 6 bases and J 4 bases; nucleotides not matched to a gene: 6. Germline V gene data show CDR1 as MNHNS and CDR2 as SASEGT. This CDR3 has 14 residues. CDR3 DNA sequence: TGTGCCAGCAGGATAGCGGGGACGCCAGATACGCAGTATTTT. Translating gives CASRIAGTPDTQYF.

CDR3 nucleotide sequence: TGTGCCAGCAGTTTGCCTCAGGGGCTACTCACCGGGGAGCTGTTTTTT. Translation gives CASSLPQGLLTGELFF. This sequence joins TRBV27 and TRBJ2-2, with D possibly being TRBD1 (6 bases). Germline values: CDR1 MNHEY, CDR2 SMNVEV (reference sequence). The CDR3 loop spans 16 amino acids. The V end was cut by 3 bases, the J end by 4 bases, with 15 bases between.

The rearrangement joins TRBV19 to TRBJ1-2; D unclear. Germline values: CDR1 LNHDA, CDR2 SQIVND (reference sequence). The CDR3 length is 14 residues. V lost 4 bases to trimming and J lost 6 bases, with 15 bases between them. This chain's CDR3 is CASSNTQTRNGYTF. Here the CDR3 DNA reads TGTGCCAGTAGTAATACACAGACACGAAATGGCTACACCTTC.

The chain has TRBV19 and TRBJ1-5; TRBD1 is a possible D gene (6 bases). The germline gives CDR1 LNHDA, CDR2 SQIVND (reference sequence). The CDR3 consists of 14 residues. Deletions cut 5 bases from V and 3 bases from J, with 11 bases between. The CDR3 DNA is TGTGCCAGTAGTTTAACAGGGACCAATCAGCCCCAGCATTTT. Residues: CASSLTGTNQPQHF.

V usage is TRBV4-1 and J usage is TRBJ2-2; D possibly corresponds to TRBD2 (5 bases). Germline lookup yields CDR1 MGHRA and CDR2 YSYEKL. V gave up 3 bases and J gave up 0 bases, with 8 bases separating them. The CDR3 sequence is 15 residues long. The CDR3 here is CASSQGDPNTGELFF. The CDR3 DNA reads TGCGCCAGCAGCCAGGGAGACCCGAACACCGGGGAGCTGTTTTTT.

The chain employs TRBV7-2 and TRBJ2-1; 10 nucleotides match TRBD2. The ends lost 1 base at V and 10 bases at J; junction bases unmatched: 4. The length of the CDR3 is 14 residues. The germline gives CDR1 SGHTA, CDR2 FQGNSA. The CDR3 DNA follows: TGTGCCAGCAGCTTAGACAGCGGGGGGGCGGAGCAGTTCTTC. Residues: CASSLDSGGAEQFF. The whole variable domain, remainder taken from reference TRBV7-2 and TRBJ2-1, is GAGVSQSPSNKVTEKGKDVELRCDPISGHTALYWYRQSLGQGLEFLIYFQGNSAPDKSGLPSDRFSAERTGGSVSTLTIQRTQQEDSAVYLCASSLDSGGAEQFFGPGTRLTVL.

This clone was picked up one time. V usage is TRBV6-6 and J usage is TRBJ2-1; 10 nucleotides line up with TRBD1. The CDR3 contains 14 residues. Germline V gene sequence: CDR1 MNHNY, CDR2 SVGAGI (reference sequence). V shed 5 bases and J 6 bases; nucleotides not matched to a gene: 4. The CDR3, as DNA: TGTGCCAGCAGTCCCCGGGACAGGGGCAATGAGCAGTTCTTC. Protein product: CASSPRDRGNEQFF.

The gene calls are TRBV10-3 and TRBJ1-1; a possible D gene is TRBD1 (5 bases). The CDR3 covers 13 residues. Germline values: CDR1 ENHRY, CDR2 SYGVKD. Trimming took off 4 bases at V and 1 base at J, with 7 bases between the two ends. Written as DNA, the CDR3 is TGTGCCATCAGTGGACAGAGGAACACTGAAGCTTTCTTT. Protein sequence: CAISGQRNTEAFF.

CDR3 sequence (DNA): TGTGCCAGCATCCCTTGGGGGGGGAACACTGAAGCTTTCTTT. Amino acids: CASIPWGGNTEAFF. The chain has TRBV5-4 and TRBJ1-1; D perhaps matches TRBD1 (5 bases). Germline CDR1 SGHNT, CDR2 YYREEE (reference sequence). The CDR3 loop spans 14 amino acids. V was shortened by 6 bases and J by 1 base, with 13 bases between the two germline ends. The whole variable domain, remainder taken from reference TRBV5-4 and TRBJ1-1, is ETGVTQSPTHLIKTRGQQVTLRCSSQSGHNTVSWYQQALGQGPQFIFQYYREEENGRGNFPPRFSGLQFPNYSSELNVNALELDDSALYLCASIPWGGNTEAFFGQGTRLTVV.

The chain is built from TRBV6-5 and TRBJ1-4, with no clear D. Trimming removed 2 bases from V and 4 bases from J, with 5 bases in between. CDR1 is MNHEY, CDR2 SVGAGI, per germline. This CDR3 has 13 amino acids. The CDR3 region is CASSYAVNEKLFF. Here the CDR3 DNA reads TGTGCCAGCAGTTACGCGGTTAATGAAAAACTGTTTTTT.